This T cell receptor (beta chain) came from a study of blood T cell repertoires in COVID-19. Study as a whole: PBMCs, B-cell-depleted T cells, or T cells provided the cDNA or gDNA that made up the material.

Participant age was roughly 18 to 89 years, and participants resided in fewer than 30 US areas. Cohort 3 donors counted as recovered after two negative PCRs, clearance, or resolved symptoms. In the original analysis: It was from reference gene primer amplification that nucleated cell counts were estimated. Only in-frame clones appear in the TCRdb table, and some are missing; sequencing was by immunoSEQ multiplex PCR. Clonal size and the V and J genes are those of that table, whereas D and trimming came from the DNA. The sample records nearly 350,000 clones, roughly 87% being singletons. The sample was PBMCs or T cells enriched from blood (not recorded which). The receptor was derived from a woman under 40 who had recovered from COVID-19.

CDR3 sequence: CASSADGGKETQYF. DNA of the CDR3: TGTGCCAGCAGCGCAGATGGGGGCAAAGAGACCCAGTACTTC. The chain has TRBV9 and TRBJ2-5; the D gene is possibly TRBD1 (6 bases). V gave up 3 bases and J gave up 3 bases, with 12 bases separating them. CDR1 SGDLS and CDR2 YYNGEE come from the germline V gene. This CDR3 comprises 14 residues.